The 24 T cell receptor beta chains listed next were all sequenced from one sample in a study of CD8 T cells in ankylosing spondylitis. MiXCR, run by TCRdb on the 5' RACE reads, gives a single entry per CDR3 protein. The data contain 80,000 to 100,000 distinct CDR3 sequences, just under 9% of them singletons. The specimen sequenced was blood, either unsorted or a sorted T cell fraction (not recorded which). The receptors derive from a male donor with ankylosing spondylitis or in good health (not recorded which).

At least ten counts were recorded for this clonotype. The chain combines TRBV20-1 with TRBJ2-5; 9 bases map to TRBD2. J gave up 1 base and V 5 bases, and 8 bases lay outside the gene matches. Germline CDR1 reads DFQATT; CDR2 reads SNEGSKA (reference sequence). The CDR3 loop spans 15 amino acids. The CDR3 bases are TGCAGTGCTCTCGTGAGCGGGGGGTTCCAAGAGACCCAGTACTTC. Translation gives CSALVSGGFQETQYF.

This clonotype was detected many times. V gene TRBV4-2 combines with J gene TRBJ1-6, with TRBD1 matching 7 bases. This CDR3 comprises 15 residues. Germline V gives CDR1 LGHNA, CDR2 YNFKEQ. Trimming removed 1 base from V and 10 bases from J; junction bases left unmatched: 7. Written as DNA, the CDR3 is TGTGCCAGCAGCCAAGCGCGACAGGGTCCCTCACCCCTCCACTTT. Translated: CASSQARQGPSPLHF.

Ten or more counts support this clonotype. The gene calls are TRBV20-1 and TRBJ2-3; D possibly corresponds to TRBD2 (7 bases). The V and J ends lost 0 bases and 5 bases respectively, with 21 bases between them. Germline V gives CDR1 DFQATT, CDR2 SNEGSKA (reference sequence). CDR3 length equals 17 residues. The CDR3 bases are TGCAGTGCTAGAGATTTCGCGGGGGCCAGGGGTAAAGATACGCAGTATTTT. It yields the protein CSARDFAGARGKDTQYF.

This clonotype was detected ten times or more. J is TRBJ2-1 and V is TRBV11-2, with 12 bases aligning to TRBD2. This CDR3 is 17 amino acids long. Germline V CDR1 and CDR2: SGHAT, FQNNGV. Trimming cost V 5 bases and J 6 bases; bases outside gene matches: 11. CDR3 coding DNA: TGTGCCAGCAGCCCAATGGCTAGCGGGGGGGTGGGCAATGAGCAGTTCTTC. It translates to CASSPMASGGVGNEQFF.

This clonotype turned up a few times. The CDR3 region is CASSQEREAEAFF. CDR3 sequence (DNA): TGTGCCAGCAGCCAAGAACGGGAGGCTGAAGCTTTCTTT. The chain is built from TRBV3-1 and TRBJ1-1; the D is unclear. The V and J ends lost 0 bases and 6 bases respectively, with 8 bases between them. This CDR3 contains 13 residues. Germline V CDR1 and CDR2: LGHDT, YNNKEL (reference sequence).

This clonotype was counted ten times or more. This rearrangement joins TRBV12-3 or TRBV12-4 to TRBJ2-7; 9 nucleotides agree with TRBD1. The CDR3 covers 15 residues. V was clipped by 2 bases and J by 5 bases; unmatched bases: 7. The CDR3 coding sequence is TGTGCCAGCAGTTTAATGGGGACAGGGCAAGACGAGCAGTACTTC. Amino acid sequence: CASSLMGTGQDEQYF.

This clonotype was picked up many times. The genes are TRBV3-1 and TRBJ2-1; D possibly corresponds to TRBD1 (6 bases). Germline CDR1 is LGHDT and CDR2 is YNNKEL (reference sequence). V was cut by 0 bases and J by 7 bases, with 16 bases left in between. This CDR3 is 16 amino acids long. The CDR3 nucleotides are TGTGCCAGCAGCCAAGATGTGGGCAGGGGCATTAATGAGCAGTTCTTC. It is translated as CASSQDVGRGINEQFF.

This clonotype was seen at least ten times. The chain joins TRBV5-4 to TRBJ2-2, with 8 bases identical to TRBD2. Trimming cost V 3 bases and J 1 base; bases outside gene matches: 8. CDR3 length: 17 residues. The germline CDR1 and CDR2 sequences are SGHNT and YYREEE (reference sequence). The CDR3, as DNA: TGTGCCAGCAGCTCTCTCAAGACTAGCGAGAACACCGGGGAGCTGTTTTTT. This gives the protein CASSSLKTSENTGELFF.

In its sample, this clonotype was seen many times. V is TRBV7-2 and J is TRBJ2-7; D might be TRBD2 (6 bases). CDR1 and CDR2 (germline): SGHTA, FQGNSA. V lost 5 bases and J 0 bases, leaving 11 bases between the germline ends. The CDR3 has 14 residues. The CDR3 sequence is CASSRGSGSYEQYF. CDR3 nucleotides: TGTGCCAGCAGCCGAGGTAGCGGCTCCTACGAGCAGTACTTC.

Only a few counts were recorded for this clonotype. The rearrangement joins TRBV11-1 to TRBJ2-1, with 8 bases lining up with TRBD1. With V trimmed by 5 bases and J by 3 bases, 6 bases remained unmatched. Looked up from germline, CDR1 is SGHAT and CDR2 is FQDESV (reference sequence). This CDR3 has 15 residues. Here the CDR3 DNA reads TGTGCCAGCAGCGCCCAGACAGGGGTCTACAATGAGCAGTTCTTC. Encoded protein: CASSAQTGVYNEQFF.

At least ten counts were recorded for this clonotype. The chain carries TRBV12-3 or TRBV12-4 and TRBJ2-5; maybe TRBD2 (7 bases). This CDR3 contains 15 residues. Trimming cost V 1 base and J 5 bases, with 14 bases left between them. This chain's CDR3 is CASSLGGGARETQYF. The CDR3 DNA reads as TGTGCCAGCAGTTTAGGAGGGGGGGCCCGCGAGACCCAGTACTTC.

V is TRBV5-4 and J is TRBJ1-1; 9 nucleotides agree with TRBD1. The V segment lost 3 bases and the J segment 4 bases; nucleotides outside the gene matches: 10. Per germline, CDR1 SGHNT and CDR2 YYREEE (reference sequence). There are 16 residues in the CDR3. CDR3 sequence reads: CASSWGTGKGVTEAFF. The CDR3 region has the DNA TGTGCCAGCAGCTGGGGGACAGGGAAAGGGGTCACTGAAGCTTTCTTT. Filled out from reference TRBV5-4 and TRBJ1-1, the complete variable domain reads ETGVTQSPTHLIKTRGQQVTLRCSSQSGHNTVSWYQQALGQGPQFIFQYYREEENGRGNFPPRFSGLQFPNYSSELNVNALELDDSALYLCASSWGTGKGVTEAFFGQGTRLTVV.

About this clonotype: This clone may be a read error of a much larger clone one base away. The rearrangement links TRBV7-8 to TRBJ2-3, with TRBD2 identical over 9 bases. Germline lookup yields CDR1 SGHVS and CDR2 FQNEAQ. Trimming cost V 3 bases and J 4 bases; bases outside gene matches: 8. The CDR3 sequence is 16 residues long. CDR3 region: CASSLSSGGISDTQYF. Written as DNA, the CDR3 is TGTGCCAGCAGCTTGAGCAGCGGGGGGATATCAGATACGCAGTATTTT.

This chain joins TRBV2 and TRBJ2-3; D possibly matches TRBD1 or TRBD2 (5 bases each). Trimming shortened V by 5 bases and J by 0 bases, and 12 bases separated the two germline ends. CDR3 length: 15 amino acids. Germline lookup yields CDR1 SNHLY and CDR2 FYNNEI. The CDR3, as DNA: TGTGCCAGCAGTTCCGGGACCCTTAGCACAGATACGCAGTATTTT. This sequence encodes CASSSGTLSTDTQYF.

This clonotype was seen ten or more times. This sequence joins TRBV12-3 or TRBV12-4 and TRBJ1-2; D is ambiguous. Between the trimmed V and J ends, which lost 2 bases and 5 bases, there was a span of 9 bases. This CDR3 contains 13 residues. The CDR3 coding sequence is TGTGCCAGCAGTTTAAGTTTCCTGTATGGCTACACCTTC. It is translated as CASSLSFLYGYTF.

This clonotype showed up many times. The V call is TRBV9, the J call TRBJ2-7, with D possibly TRBD2 on 6 matching bases. V was pared by 3 bases and J by 5 bases, with 12 bases between. The CDR3 sequence is 13 residues long. In germline, CDR1 is SGDLS, CDR2 YYNGEE. CDR3 residues: CASSAAPGDEQYF. The DNA of the CDR3 is TGTGCCAGCAGCGCAGCCCCGGGGGACGAGCAGTACTTC.

This clonotype was seen at least ten times. CDR3 amino acids: CASSPGLRGGNTIYF. The CDR3 DNA follows: TGTGCCAGCAGCCCCGGGCTTCGAGGGGGAAACACCATATATTTT. The chain is built from TRBV5-6 and TRBJ1-3; no clear D. The germline V gene encodes CDR1 SGHDT and CDR2 YYEEEE. V lost 4 bases and J lost 4, with 15 bases in between. The CDR3 is 15 amino acids.

This clonotype was seen at least ten times. The V call is TRBV25-1, the J call TRBJ2-1; 10 bases match TRBD2. This CDR3 region has 16 residues. The germline gives CDR1 MGHDK, CDR2 SYGVNS. Trimming at V came to 1 base and at J to 5 bases, leaving 5 bases not matched to a gene. The CDR3 protein is CASSEWLSGGNNEQFF. The DNA of the CDR3 is TGTGCCAGCAGTGAATGGCTTAGCGGGGGGAACAATGAGCAGTTCTTC.

Concerning this clonotype itself: A clone one base away is much larger, so this may be a read error. The chain links TRBV2 to TRBJ1-2; 7 bases are a match to TRBD1. The CDR3 totals 12 residues. Germline lookup yields CDR1 SNHLY and CDR2 FYNNEI. For the CDR3, the DNA is TGTGCCAGCGCACAGGGGAGAGGAGGCTACATCTTC. Amino acids: CASAQGRGGYIF.

This clonotype occurred a few times. The chain employs TRBV11-2 and TRBJ2-5; 15 bases are a match to TRBD2. With 4 bases clipped from V and 6 bases from J, the junction kept 12 bases outside the gene matches. This CDR3 has 18 residues. Germline V CDR1 and CDR2: SGHAT, FQNNGV. The CDR3 DNA sequence: TGTGCCAGCAGCTCACCGGGACTAGCGGGGGGCGGGGGAAAGACCCAGTACTTC. As protein: CASSSPGLAGGGGKTQYF.

This clonotype was picked up many times. This rearrangement joins TRBV5-1 to TRBJ2-5; 9 bases are a match to TRBD2. The CDR3 loop spans 16 amino acids. Germline V gene sequence: CDR1 SGHRS, CDR2 YFSETQ. Trimming removed 1 base from V and 2 bases from J; junction bases left unmatched: 6. CDR3 in amino acids: CASSLTPSGDQETQYF. The CDR3 DNA follows: TGCGCCAGCAGCTTGACGCCTAGCGGGGATCAAGAGACCCAGTACTTC.

This clonotype was detected ten times or more. The chain uses TRBV7-3 and TRBJ2-2; 7 nucleotides match TRBD1. The germline V gene has CDR1 SGHTA and CDR2 FQGTGA. There are 15 residues in the CDR3. The junction had 2 bases not matched to a gene; V was cut back by 3 bases and J by 1 base. The CDR3 DNA reads TGTGCCAGCAGCTTGGGGGACAGGAACACCGGGGAGCTGTTTTTT. This gives the protein CASSLGDRNTGELFF.

This clonotype was seen a few times. The chain recombines TRBV28 with TRBJ1-3, with a weak D call TRBD1 (6 bases). Deletions cut 5 bases from V and 0 bases from J, with 14 bases between. CDR1 is MDHEN, CDR2 SYDVKM, per germline. The CDR3 is made up of 16 amino acids. The CDR3 loop is CASSVYTGSSGNTIYF. The CDR3 coding sequence is TGTGCCAGCAGTGTATACACAGGGAGCTCTGGAAACACCATATATTTT.

In this sample, this clonotype turned up many times. The chain carries TRBV7-6 and TRBJ1-2; 8 bases are a match to TRBD1. CDR1 SGHVS and CDR2 FNYEAQ come from the germline V gene. The CDR3 is 14 residues long. V was clipped by 4 bases and J by 4 bases; unmatched bases: 5. This CDR3 reads CASSSPGTGYGYTF. CDR3 in DNA: TGTGCCAGCAGCTCTCCAGGGACAGGCTATGGCTACACCTTC.